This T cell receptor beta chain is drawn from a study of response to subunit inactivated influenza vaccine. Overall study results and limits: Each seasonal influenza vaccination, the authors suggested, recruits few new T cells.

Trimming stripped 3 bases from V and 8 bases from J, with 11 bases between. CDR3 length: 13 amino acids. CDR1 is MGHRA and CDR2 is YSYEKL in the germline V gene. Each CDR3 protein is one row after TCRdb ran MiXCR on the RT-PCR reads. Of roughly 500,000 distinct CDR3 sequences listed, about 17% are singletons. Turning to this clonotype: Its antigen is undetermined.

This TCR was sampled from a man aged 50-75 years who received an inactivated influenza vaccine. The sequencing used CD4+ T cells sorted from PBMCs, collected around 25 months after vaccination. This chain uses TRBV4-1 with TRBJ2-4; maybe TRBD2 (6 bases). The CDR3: CASSQGGWDIQYF. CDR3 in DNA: TGCGCCAGCAGCCAGGGGGGTTGGGACATTCAGTACTTC.